This T cell receptor beta chain came from a study of shared clonotypes between healthy human individuals (dated by TCRdb to 2018 to 2020). In the study overall: The cohort included three men and two women between 18 and 49 years of age. For each donor, three plates each were used for CD4 naive and CD4 memory, two plates were used for CD8 naive, and one plate was used for CD8 memory. The study deeply sequenced blood TCR repertoires of five healthy adults to estimate repertoire size and the extent of clonotype sharing between individuals. Libraries were prepared and TCR repertoires were sequenced by different laboratories using diverse techniques, in order to increase sequencing depth and limit assay-specific biases. Per donor, leukapheresis produced somewhere between about 0.94 and 9 billion PBMCs. The investigation overall reported the following: Approximately 4.8% of naive CD4, approximately 3.7% of naive CD8, approximately 2.2% of memory CD4, and approximately 0.4% of memory CD8 clonotypes were shared across four donors. Incomplete sequencing was indicated by rarefaction of sorted-subset datasets, despite the large sequencing depth. Sampling was restricted to blood, and TCR repertoires in tissue are likely to differ from TCR repertoires in blood. The small number of donors limited the genetic and exposure-history diversity represented. Pairwise subsampling indicated that sequencing depth was expected to affect the degree of clonotype sharing among donors. Naive subsets generally had larger estimated clonotype richness than memory subsets. Compared with non-shared clonotypes, the clonotypes found in all four sorted-subset donors had higher generation probabilities.

This clone came up a few times. What this receptor recognizes is not known. The sample holds no much larger clone one base away, and base qualities are not on file. Using the deep immunoSEQ assay, TCR CDR3 regions were amplified from genomic DNA by multiplex PCR. Genomic DNA extracted from each cell subset was distributed evenly over all wells of several immunoSEQ 96-well plates, and each plate served as one replicate. For sorted subsets, roughly 200 ng genomic DNA, equal to about 30,000 T cell genomes, was loaded into each replicate PCR. Purified libraries were measured with a Qubit 3.0 fluorometer, size-checked on a Bioanalyzer 2100, and measured again with the KAPA Library Quantification kit. Every immunoSEQ 96-well plate was sequenced on a separate single-read 150-cycle Illumina NextSeq 550 flow cell. Per the source publication's procedure: Because the immunoSEQ output held only junctional sequences and lacked quality scores, the filtering could not match the filtering applied to full-length reads. To assign V/J genes and CDR3, sequences were annotated against IMGT germline references using PyIR, a Python wrapper for IgBLAST v1.9. Reads with weak V/J assignments (E-value above 1e-6), missing CDR3, stop codons, out-of-frame junctions, or ambiguous translated residues were removed. V3J clonotypes were defined as sequences sharing an identical inferred V gene, J gene, and CDR3 amino acid sequence. The percentage overlap between two repertoires was calculated by dividing the number of shared unique clonotypes by the size of the smaller repertoire. Three approaches were used to assess repertoire richness: RTK rarefaction, the Chao1 estimator, and Recon v2.1 estimates of unobserved clonotypes. For all TCRbeta clonotypes obtained by the gDNA method from a few donors, generation probabilities were computed with OLGA. Not all clones reach the TCRdb copy of this immuneACCESS table, which keeps in-frame sequences only. Checked studies attribute under half of the gap to unresolved V genes and leave the rest unexplained. V and J calls and clone size come straight from that table; D and trimming were deduced from the DNA. The sample table contains approximately 840,000 clones; only one count was recorded for around 96% of them. Less than 0.3% of the sample rests with the top ten.

CD8 naive samples were CD45RO-negative cells positively selected for CCR7, giving a CD45RA+CCR7+ population that excluded TemRA cells. The donors were healthy, HIV-negative adults with no recently reported acute infections or vaccinations. Every donor was a Caucasian adult residing in Nashville, Tennessee, USA. After blood collection by leukapheresis, PBMCs were isolated using Ficoll-Histopaque density gradient centrifugation and then cryopreserved in the vapor phase of liquid nitrogen. Analytical flow cytometry was used to check the purity and quantity of each magnetically sorted T cell population. Genomic DNA was isolated from every sorted fraction and measured by UV absorbance on a Nanodrop 2000c. Trimming removed 2 bases from V and 4 bases from J; the gene matches leave 12 bases unexplained. In the germline V gene, CDR1 corresponds to SNHLY and CDR2 to FYNNEI. Its CDR3 holds 17 amino acids, cysteine through phenylalanine. Only the CDR3 part of the read is kept: 51 bases, read in frame from the first base.

The receptor was isolated from a young man in good health. Sequencing input: naive CD8+ T cells sorted from blood. The sample's cell subset or site label is to be understood as: CD45RA+CCR7+. The sequence links TRBV2 to TRBJ2-7; 9 junctional bases match TRBD1. The bases are TGTGCCAGCAGTGAACCAATGAACGGGGACAGGGCATACGAGCAGTACTTC. Translated, it reads CASSEPMNGDRAYEQYF.